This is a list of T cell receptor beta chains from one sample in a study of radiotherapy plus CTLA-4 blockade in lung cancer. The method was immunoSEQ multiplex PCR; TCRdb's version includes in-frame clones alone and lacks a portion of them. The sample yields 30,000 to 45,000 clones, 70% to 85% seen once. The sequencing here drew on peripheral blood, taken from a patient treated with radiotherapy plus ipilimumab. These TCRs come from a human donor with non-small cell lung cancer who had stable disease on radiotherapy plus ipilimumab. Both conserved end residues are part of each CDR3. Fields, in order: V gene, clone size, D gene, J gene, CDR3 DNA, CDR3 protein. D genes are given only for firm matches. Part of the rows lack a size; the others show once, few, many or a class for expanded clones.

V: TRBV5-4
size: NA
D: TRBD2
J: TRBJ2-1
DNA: TGTGCCAGCAGCCTACCGGGGAGGGACTACAATGAGCAGTTCTTC
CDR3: CASSLPGRDYNEQFF

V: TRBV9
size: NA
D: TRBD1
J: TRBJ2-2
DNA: TGTGCCAGCAGCCCGACTGGGACAGCGAACACCGGGGAGCTGTTTTTT
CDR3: CASSPTGTANTGELFF

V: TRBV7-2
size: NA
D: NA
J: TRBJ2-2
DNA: TGTGCCAGCAGCTTAGTAGGCACCAAGAACACCGGGGAGCTGTTTTTT
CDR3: CASSLVGTKNTGELFF

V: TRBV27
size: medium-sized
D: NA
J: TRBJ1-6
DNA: TGTGCCAGCAGGGGAGGGCGCATGAGTTCACCCCTCCACTTT
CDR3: CASRGGRMSSPLHF

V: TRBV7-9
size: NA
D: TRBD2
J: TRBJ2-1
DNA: TGTGCCACCGAGCCAGGGGCGGGGGGCCAGGGTGAGCAGTTCTTC
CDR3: CATEPGAGGQGEQFF

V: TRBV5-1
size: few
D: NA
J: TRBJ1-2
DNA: TGCGCCAGCAGCTTGGGGGGAGAGGGTAACTATGGCTACACCTTC
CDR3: CASSLGGEGNYGYTF

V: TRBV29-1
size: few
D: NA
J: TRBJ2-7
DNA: TGCAGCGTTGTAAGGGATTACGAGCAGTACTTC
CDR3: CSVVRDYEQYF

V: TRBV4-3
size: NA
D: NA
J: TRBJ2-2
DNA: TGCGCCAGCAGCCAAGGACGGGTTGGGACCGGGGAGCTGTTTTTT
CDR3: CASSQGRVGTGELFF

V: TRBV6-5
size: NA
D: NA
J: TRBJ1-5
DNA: TGTGCCAGCAAATTCAAGGAAAATCAGCCCCAGCATTTT
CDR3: CASKFKENQPQHF

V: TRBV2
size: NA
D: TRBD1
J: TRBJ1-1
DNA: TGTGCCATCAGCCAACAGGGGTGGGTGACTGAAGCTTTCTTT
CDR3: CAISQQGWVTEAFF

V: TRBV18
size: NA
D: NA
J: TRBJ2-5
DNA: TGTGCCAGCTCACCAGAGATACAGGGTGCAGGGACCCAGTACTTC
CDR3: CASSPEIQGAGTQYF

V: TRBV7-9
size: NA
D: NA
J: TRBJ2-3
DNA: TGTGCCAGCACCCAGGGAACAAATACGCAGTATTTT
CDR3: CASTQGTNTQYF

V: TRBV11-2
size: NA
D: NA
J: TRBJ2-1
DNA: TGTGCCAGCAGCTTAGGAGCCAACAATGAGCAGTTCTTC
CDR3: CASSLGANNEQFF

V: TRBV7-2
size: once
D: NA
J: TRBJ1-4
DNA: TGTGCCAGCAGCCCGAGATCGCCGAGGGGTGCTAATGAAAAACTGTTTTTT
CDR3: CASSPRSPRGANEKLFF

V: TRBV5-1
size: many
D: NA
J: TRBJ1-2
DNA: TGCGCCAGCAGCCCACATGAGAGAACTAACTATGGCTACACCTTC
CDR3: CASSPHERTNYGYTF

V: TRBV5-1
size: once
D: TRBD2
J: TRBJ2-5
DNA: TGCGCCAGCAGCTTGGGGACTAGCGGGGGGTATGCAGAGACCCAGTACTTC
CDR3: CASSLGTSGGYAETQYF

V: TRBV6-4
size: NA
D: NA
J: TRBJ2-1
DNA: TGTGCCAGCAGCTTGGCTGGCCATGAGCAGTTCTTC
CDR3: CASSLAGHEQFF

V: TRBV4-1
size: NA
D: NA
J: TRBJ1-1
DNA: TGCGCCAGCAGCCAAGACTGGGGGGACACTGAAGCTTTCTTT
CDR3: CASSQDWGDTEAFF

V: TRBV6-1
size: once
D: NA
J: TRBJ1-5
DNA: TGTGCCGCAGGGCTACAGCCCCAGCATTTT
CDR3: CAAGLQPQHF

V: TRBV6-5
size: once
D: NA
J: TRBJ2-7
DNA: TGTGCCAGCAGTGTGACGGGAATCGAGCAGTACTTC
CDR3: CASSVTGIEQYF

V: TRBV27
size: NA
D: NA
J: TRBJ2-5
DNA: TGTGCCAGCAGTTTAGCGGCCCAAGAGACCCAGTACTTC
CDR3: CASSLAAQETQYF

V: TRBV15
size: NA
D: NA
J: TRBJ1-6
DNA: TGTGCCACCAGCAGAGGAAAGGGAAATTCACCCCTCCACTTT
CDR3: CATSRGKGNSPLHF

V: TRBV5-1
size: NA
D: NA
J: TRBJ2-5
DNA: TGCGCCAGCAGCTTGGCCCCAGGGGGTATCCGGGAGGAGACCCAGTACTTC
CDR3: CASSLAPGGIREETQYF

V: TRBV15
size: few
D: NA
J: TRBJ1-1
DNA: TGTGCCACCAGCAGAGATAAGTGGCGTCTGGACACTGAAGCTTTCTTT
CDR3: CATSRDKWRLDTEAFF

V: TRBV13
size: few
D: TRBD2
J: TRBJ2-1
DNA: TGTGCCAGCAGCTTAGCAAGCGGGGGGATGAATGAGCAGTTCTTC
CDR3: CASSLASGGMNEQFF

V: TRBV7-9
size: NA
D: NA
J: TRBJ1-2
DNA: TGTGCCAGCAGCTCCGTCCAACCTGCTAACTATGGCTACACCTTC
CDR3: CASSSVQPANYGYTF

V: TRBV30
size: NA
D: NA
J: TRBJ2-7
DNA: TGTGCCTGGAAAAATCCCTACGAGCAGTACTTC
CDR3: CAWKNPYEQYF

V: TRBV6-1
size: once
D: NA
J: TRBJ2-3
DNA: TGTGCCAGCAGTGAATACACGGGGGCCACAGATACGCAGTATTTT
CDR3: CASSEYTGATDTQYF

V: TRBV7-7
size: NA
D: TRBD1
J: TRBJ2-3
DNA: TGTGCCAGCAGCTTGGGACAGACTAGCACAGATACGCAGTATTTT
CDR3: CASSLGQTSTDTQYF

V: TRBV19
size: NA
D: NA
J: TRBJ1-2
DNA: TGTGCCAGTAGTATCTCAAGAAACTATGGCTACACCTTC
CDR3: CASSISRNYGYTF

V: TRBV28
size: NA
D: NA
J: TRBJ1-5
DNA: TGTGCCAGCAGCCAAGCGGAGGGGTTCGGGCAGCCCCAGCATTTT
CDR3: CASSQAEGFGQPQHF

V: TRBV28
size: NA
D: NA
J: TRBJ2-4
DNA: TGTGCCAGCAGTTTAGCTCGCGGATACAAAAACATTCAGTACTTC
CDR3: CASSLARGYKNIQYF

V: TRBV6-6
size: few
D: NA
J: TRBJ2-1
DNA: TGTGCCAGCAGTTACAAGGAGGCCCAGTTCTTC
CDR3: CASSYKEAQFF